This TCR beta chain was recovered during a study of cytomegalovirus exposure and HLA in healthy donors. Study findings and constraints: It was only CMV serostatus that was available as immune exposure information. Cytomegalovirus status was reportedly diagnosed by the classifier with high sensitivity and specificity. Most CMV-associated TCR beta chains appeared HLA-restricted in a later analysis. Specificity of a few CMV-associated chains for CMV antigens was verified in vitro.

Turning to this clone: Its antigen is undetermined.

The CDR3 has 16 residues. CDR1 SGHRS and CDR2 YFSETQ come from the germline V gene. Unmatched junction bases numbered 5, after V lost 0 bases and J lost 0 bases. PCR employed 60 Vbeta and 13 Jbeta primers. Here immunoSEQ multiplex PCR was the method, and the copy in TCRdb shows in-frame clones only, minus some. The repertoire holds 50,000 to 80,000 clones, over 70% seen once, with about 4.8% in the top ten. The chain recombines TRBV5-1 with TRBJ1-1; 7 bases match TRBD1. Sequenced: PBMCs. This TCR came from a male donor in good health and CMV-seropositive. DNA for the CDR3: TGCGCCAGCAGCTTGGCCCCGGGACAGATGAACACTGAAGCTTTCTTT. This gives the protein CASSLAPGQMNTEAFF. Looking up the rest from reference TRBV5-1 and TRBJ1-1 gives the full variable domain: KAGVTQTPRYLIKTRGQQVTLSCSPISGHRSVSWYQQTPGQGLQFLFEYFSETQRNKGNFPGRFSGRQFSNSRSEMNVSTLELGDSALYLCASSLAPGQMNTEAFFGQGTRLTVV.